These T cell receptor beta chains were read from a single sample in a study of blood T cells in healthy people across ages. TCRdb analysed the 5' RACE reads with MiXCR anew, one entry per CDR3 protein. The table includes approximately 1,000,000 distinct CDR3 sequences, more than 35% detected once. Specimen: blood. Receptors originate from a woman aged 60-70 years in good health. CDR3s include the opening cysteine and the closing phenylalanine or tryptophan. A D gene is named only where the DNA matches it firmly. Size tells how often a clone was seen (once, few, many) or the class of an expanded clone, and some rows leave it out.

D: -; size: few; J: TRBJ2-7; V: TRBV5-1; DNA: TGCGCCAGCAGCTTGGAGCCCTTGGGGGAGCAGTACTTC; CDR3: CASSLEPLGEQYF
D: TRBD1; size: -; J: TRBJ2-3; V: TRBV9; DNA: TGTGCCAGCAGCCCCAGGGGGTTAGGCACAGATACGCAGTATTTT; CDR3: CASSPRGLGTDTQYF
D: -; size: -; J: TRBJ2-6; V: TRBV12-3/TRBV12-4; DNA: TGTGCCAGCAGACCTCGGGGGGCGTTTGGGGCCAACGTCCTGACTTTC; CDR3: CASRPRGAFGANVLTF
D: -; size: once; J: TRBJ2-1; V: TRBV29-1; DNA: TGCAGCGTGGATCTGCGGGGCTCCTACAATGAGCAGTTCTTC; CDR3: CSVDLRGSYNEQFF
D: -; size: few; J: TRBJ2-1; V: TRBV5-1; DNA: TGCGCCAGCAGCTTGGGGGGGAGGATGGGCAATGAGCAGTTCTTC; CDR3: CASSLGGRMGNEQFF
D: TRBD1; size: -; J: TRBJ1-4; V: TRBV20-1; DNA: TGCAGTGCTAGAGAATCGGCCCCGGACAGGGGAAATGAAAAACTGTTTTTT; CDR3: CSARESAPDRGNEKLFF
D: -; size: -; J: TRBJ2-1; V: TRBV6-1; DNA: TGTGCAGCCCAGGGGCTCCCCAATGAGCAGTTCTTC; CDR3: CAAQGLPNEQFF
D: -; size: -; J: TRBJ1-2; V: TRBV3-1; DNA: TGTGCCAGCAGCGCAAGGCGGGGCAGGGCCAACTATGGCTACACCTTC; CDR3: CASSARRGRANYGYTF
D: TRBD2; size: -; J: TRBJ2-3; V: TRBV11-2; DNA: TGTGCCAGCAGCCAGATTAGCGGGAGAGTAGCAGATACGCAGTATTTT; CDR3: CASSQISGRVADTQYF
D: -; size: few; J: TRBJ1-1; V: TRBV3-1; DNA: TGCGCCAGCAGCCAATTGGGCACTGAAGCTTTCTTT; CDR3: CASSQLGTEAFF
D: TRBD1; size: -; J: TRBJ2-5; V: TRBV20-1; DNA: TGCAGTGCGCTCCGGGACAGGGTCATGGGGGAGACCCAGTACTTC; CDR3: CSALRDRVMGETQYF
D: TRBD2; size: many; J: TRBJ2-1; V: TRBV7-9; DNA: TGTGCCAGCAGCAAGGGACTAGCGGGAGTAGTTGAGCAGTTCTTC; CDR3: CASSKGLAGVVEQFF
D: -; size: -; J: TRBJ1-1; V: TRBV5-1; DNA: TGCGCCAGCAGCCCGTATGAACAAAACACTGAAGCTTTCTTT; CDR3: CASSPYEQNTEAFF
D: TRBD2; size: -; J: TRBJ2-1; V: TRBV20-1; DNA: TGCAGTGGCCGGCGGGAGTTCGGCTACAATGAGCAGTTCTTC; CDR3: CSGRREFGYNEQFF
D: -; size: -; J: TRBJ2-1; V: TRBV2; DNA: TGTGCCAGCAGCTTAACCGGGACTGTGAACAATGAGCAGTTCTTC; CDR3: CASSLTGTVNNEQFF
D: TRBD2; size: -; J: TRBJ2-7; V: TRBV20-1; DNA: TGCAGTGCTAGGGGGAGGGCTTACTACGAGCAGTACTTC; CDR3: CSARGRAYYEQYF
D: TRBD1; size: few; J: TRBJ2-5; V: TRBV5-1; DNA: TGCGCCAGCAGCTTGGCCTTGATCCGGGACAGGGGAGAGACCCAGTACTTC; CDR3: CASSLALIRDRGETQYF
D: -; size: -; J: TRBJ2-4; V: TRBV6-5; DNA: TGTGCCAGCAGTTACTCGACGGTAAAGGGATCCATTCAGTACTTC; CDR3: CASSYSTVKGSIQYF
D: TRBD1; size: -; J: TRBJ2-5; V: TRBV4-3; DNA: TGCGCCAGCAGCTCCGGGACAGGGTCAAGGGAGACCCAGTACTTC; CDR3: CASSSGTGSRETQYF
D: TRBD2; size: few; J: TRBJ2-1; V: TRBV5-1; DNA: TGCGCCAGCAGCGGGGGACTAGCGGTGTCCTACAATGAGCAGTTCTTC; CDR3: CASSGGLAVSYNEQFF